This TCR beta chain was obtained from a study of identical twins. Germline V gives CDR1 SEHNR, CDR2 FQNEAQ (reference sequence). The length of the CDR3 is 15 residues. The V and J ends lost 0 bases and 4 bases, in that order; junction bases with no gene match: 4. A single record per CDR3 protein comes from TCRdb applying MiXCR to the 5' RACE reads. Of 650,000 to 800,000 distinct CDR3 sequences in the sample, approximately 9% were seen once. This clonotype was seen at least ten times. These data also featured in a second study, about yellow fever vaccine responses in identical twins.

This chain uses TRBV7-9 with TRBJ2-5, with 8 bases matching TRBD2. Specimen: PBMCs. This receptor was taken from a woman aged 18 to 35 in good health. This CDR3 reads CASSLAGTSGETQYF. CDR3 DNA sequence: TGTGCCAGCAGCTTAGCTGGCACTAGCGGAGAGACCCAGTACTTC.